The 17 T cell receptor beta chains given below trace back to one sample, sequenced in a study of CD8+ T cells in alopecia areata. Treatment given: oral pan-JAK inhibitor, 5-10 mg twice daily. Once RNA had been extracted, it was reverse transcribed into cDNA to act as the sequencing template. The protocol was immunoSEQ multiplex PCR, while the TCRdb copy is restricted to in-frame clones and leaves out a portion. The data contain about 210,000 clones, under 75% of them seen just once; the ten biggest clones take up more than 1.5%. Material: CD4+ T cells sorted from blood, obtained at week 4, from a patient treated with tofacitinib. These receptors were taken from a human donor with alopecia areata.

This clone was seen ten or more times. Within the sample, other DNA sequences also encode this same CDR3. The V gene is TRBV29-1, the J gene TRBJ2-3; 8 bases are shared with TRBD2. Germline trimming cut 4 bases from V and 3 bases from J; bases unmatched to any gene: 6. This CDR3 is built from 14 residues. Germline loops: CDR1 SQVTM, CDR2 ANQGSEA. CDR3 nucleotides: TGCAGCGTTGGACTAACTAGCGGAACAGATACGCAGTATTTT. Its protein product is CSVGLTSGTDTQYF.

The rearrangement links TRBV7-2 to TRBJ2-1; D is uncertain. Germline values: CDR1 SGHTA, CDR2 FQGNSA. The V gene lost 0 bases and the J gene lost 7 bases, with 7 bases spanning the gap. This CDR3 comprises 13 residues. The DNA for the CDR3 is TGTGCCAGCAGCTTAGCTCGACTTAATGAGCAGTTCTTC. Residues: CASSLARLNEQFF. Full variable domain (missing parts from reference TRBV7-2 and TRBJ2-1): GAGVSQSPSNKVTEKGKDVELRCDPISGHTALYWYRQSLGQGLEFLIYFQGNSAPDKSGLPSDRFSAERTGGSVSTLTIQRTQQEDSAVYLCASSLARLNEQFFGPGTRLTVL.

V usage is TRBV30 and J usage is TRBJ2-2, with 7 nucleotides matching TRBD1. From germline, CDR1 is GTSNPN and CDR2 SVGIG (reference sequence). Trimming cost V 2 bases and J 1 base; bases outside gene matches: 4. The CDR3 length is 15 residues. CDR3: CAWSPWTGNTGELFF. CDR3 coding DNA: TGTGCCTGGAGTCCCTGGACAGGGAACACCGGGGAGCTGTTTTTT. The whole variable domain, filled in from reference TRBV30 and TRBJ2-2, reads SQTIHQWPATLVQPVGSPLSLECTVEGTSNPNLYWYRQAAGRGLQLLFYSVGIGQISSEVPQNLSASRPQDRQFILSSKKLLLSDSGFYLCAWSPWTGNTGELFFGEGSRLTVL.

V usage is TRBV29-1 and J usage is TRBJ2-3; 8 bases agree with TRBD1. Trimming at V came to 8 bases and at J to 3 bases, leaving 10 bases not matched to a gene. The CDR3 loop spans 14 amino acids. Per germline, CDR1 SQVTM and CDR2 ANQGSEA. The chain's CDR3 is CSTLGGQATDTQYF. The CDR3 DNA reads TGCAGCACTTTAGGGGGACAGGCTACAGATACGCAGTATTTT.

The rearrangement joins TRBV25-1 to TRBJ1-1; tentative D call: TRBD1 (6 bases). CDR1 is MGHDK and CDR2 is SYGVNS in the germline V gene. The ends were cut back, 4 bases at V and 6 bases at J, with 15 bases in the middle. This CDR3 region has 14 residues. The chain's CDR3 is CASSGTGRVSEAFF. CDR3 DNA sequence: TGTGCCAGCAGTGGAACAGGGAGAGTTTCTGAAGCTTTCTTT.

The rearrangement joins TRBV4-1 to TRBJ1-2; D remains ambiguous. This CDR3 spans 13 amino acids. CDR1 is MGHRA, CDR2 YSYEKL, per germline. V was clipped by 1 base and J by 8 bases, with 11 bases between them. The CDR3 sequence: CASSQVWVKGYTF. The CDR3 nucleotides are TGCGCCAGCAGCCAAGTTTGGGTGAAAGGCTACACCTTC.

The V gene is TRBV29-1, the J gene TRBJ1-1, with D unresolved. Germline assignment: CDR1 SQVTM and CDR2 ANQGSEA. Trimming cost V 4 bases and J 5 bases, with 14 bases left between them. The CDR3 sequence is 13 residues long. In DNA, the CDR3 is TGCAGCGTTGTAAGGTCTTCGAGGACTGAAGCTTTCTTT. It codes for CSVVRSSRTEAFF.

This clone was detected a few times. This chain joins TRBV29-1 and TRBJ1-4; D unclear. Germline CDR1 reads SQVTM; CDR2 reads ANQGSEA. Deletions cut 4 bases from V and 5 bases from J, with 8 bases between. The CDR3 loop spans 12 amino acids. The CDR3 is CSVGGWNEKLFF. CDR3 sequence (DNA): TGCAGCGTTGGAGGTTGGAATGAAAAACTGTTTTTT.

The V and J genes are TRBV30 and TRBJ2-1; 10 nucleotides line up with TRBD1. CDR1 GTSNPN and CDR2 SVGIG come from the germline V gene (reference sequence). Trimming cost V 2 bases and J 7 bases; bases outside gene matches: 8. The CDR3 length is 15 residues. As DNA, the CDR3 is TGTGCCTGGAGTCCGGGCGGGACAGGGGCGAATGAGCAGTTCTTC. It codes for CAWSPGGTGANEQFF.

V usage is TRBV9 and J usage is TRBJ2-1, with 10 bases fitting TRBD2. The CDR3 loop spans 16 amino acids. The V and J ends lost 0 bases and 6 bases, in that order; junction bases with no gene match: 6. From germline, CDR1 is SGDLS and CDR2 YYNGEE. The CDR3 DNA reads TGTGCCAGCAGCGTAGGCAATAGCGGGGGGTTCAATGAGCAGTTCTTC. It translates to CASSVGNSGGFNEQFF.

J is TRBJ2-5 and V is TRBV4-3; the D gene could be TRBD1 or TRBD2 (6 bases each). The CDR3 is 15 residues long. V lost 1 base to trimming and J lost 3 bases, with 12 bases between them. CDR1 is LGHNA, CDR2 YSLEER, per germline. The CDR3 is CASSQVWGAEETQYF. Written as DNA, the CDR3 is TGCGCCAGCAGCCAAGTATGGGGGGCCGAAGAGACCCAGTACTTC.

This clone showed up just a few times. The rearrangement uses TRBV9 and TRBJ2-1; 10 bases align to TRBD2. The CDR3 spans 16 residues. The trim removed 2 bases at V and 9 bases at J, leaving 11 bases unmatched. CDR1 is SGDLS and CDR2 is YYNGEE in the germline V gene. The DNA of the CDR3 is TGTGCCAGCAGCGTTAGAGCGGGGGGGCAGACGGGTGAGCAGTTCTTC. Translated, it gives CASSVRAGGQTGEQFF.

DNA of the CDR3: TGTGCCAGCAGTGAATGGACCCCGAACGGGGATACGCAGTATTTT. This sequence encodes CASSEWTPNGDTQYF. The chain is built from TRBV6-1 and TRBJ2-3; D uncertain. V lost 2 bases to trimming and J lost 6 bases, with 15 bases between them. CDR1 is MNHNS, CDR2 SASEGT, per germline. This CDR3 region has 15 residues.

The V call is TRBV7-2, the J call TRBJ2-2; 7 bases fit TRBD1. J was trimmed by 6 bases and V by 5 bases; bases with no gene match: 6. The CDR3 runs to 14 residues. The germline V gene has CDR1 SGHTA and CDR2 FQGNSA. CDR3 bases: TGTGCCAGCAGCCAGACAACAGGGGCCGGGGAGCTGTTTTTT. Its protein is CASSQTTGAGELFF.

The chain links TRBV7-2 to TRBJ1-1; no firm D call. The CDR3 extends over 12 amino acids. V was shortened by 5 bases and J by 5 bases, with 9 bases between the two germline ends. Per the germline V gene, CDR1 is SGHTA and CDR2 is FQGNSA. CDR3 sequence: CASSRPETEAFF. In DNA, the CDR3 is TGTGCCAGCAGCCGACCCGAGACTGAAGCTTTCTTT.

The chain has TRBV9 and TRBJ2-3; 7 positions agree with TRBD2. The CDR3 loop spans 16 amino acids. CDR1 and CDR2 from the germline V gene are SGDLS and YYNGEE. Germline trimming cut 0 bases from V and 1 base from J; bases unmatched to any gene: 5. The CDR3 loop is CASSVGRLAGTDTQYF. DNA for the CDR3: TGTGCCAGCAGCGTAGGCCGACTAGCAGGCACAGATACGCAGTATTTT.

This sequence joins TRBV18 and TRBJ2-1; the match to TRBD2 covers 7 bases. The CDR3 totals 17 residues. Germline lookup yields CDR1 KGHSH and CDR2 LQKENI. Trimming cost V 2 bases and J 5 bases; bases outside gene matches: 12. The CDR3, as DNA: TGTGCCAGCTCACCAACGGGACTACTTTCGGGCCACAATGAGCAGTTCTTC. This gives the protein CASSPTGLLSGHNEQFF.